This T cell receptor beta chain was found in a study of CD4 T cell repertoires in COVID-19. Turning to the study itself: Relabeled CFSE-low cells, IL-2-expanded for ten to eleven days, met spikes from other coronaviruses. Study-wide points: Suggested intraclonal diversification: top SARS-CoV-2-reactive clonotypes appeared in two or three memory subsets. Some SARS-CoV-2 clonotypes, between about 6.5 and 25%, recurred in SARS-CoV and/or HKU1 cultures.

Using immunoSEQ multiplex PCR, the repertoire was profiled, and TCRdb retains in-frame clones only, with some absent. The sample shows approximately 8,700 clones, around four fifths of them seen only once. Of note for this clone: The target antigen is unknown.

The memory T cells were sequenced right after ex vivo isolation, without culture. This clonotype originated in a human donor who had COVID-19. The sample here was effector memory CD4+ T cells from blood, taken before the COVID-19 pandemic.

This CDR3 is CASSAGQGRGVNTGELFF. In nucleotides, the CDR3 is TGTGCCAGCAGCGCTGGACAGGGGAGGGGGGTGAACACCGGGGAGCTGTTTTTT. The rearrangement joins TRBV9 to TRBJ2-2, with 9 bases matching TRBD1. Per germline, CDR1 SGDLS and CDR2 YYNGEE. V dropped 3 bases and J dropped 1; count of bases not matched to a gene: 10. CDR3 length equals 18 residues.